These 4 T cell receptor beta chains were all obtained from the same sample, sequenced in a study of STAT5B mutations in CD4+ large granular lymphocyte leukemia. Sequenced by immunoSEQ multiplex PCR; TCRdb stores in-frame clones only, minus some. The sample includes 20,000 to 25,000 clones, 75% to 85% seen only once; the top ten take roughly 0.4%. Sequencing was done on a sample of CD4+ T cells from blood buffy coats. The receptors shown here come from a human donor in good health.

This chain connects TRBV2 to TRBJ2-7; D gene ambiguous. V was trimmed by 4 bases and J by 3 bases, leaving 7 bases between them. Germline V gene sequence: CDR1 SNHLY, CDR2 FYNNEI. This CDR3 is built from 12 residues. The CDR3: CASSVNSYEQYF. Here the CDR3 DNA reads TGTGCCAGCAGTGTTAACAGCTACGAGCAGTACTTC. Drawing the rest from reference TRBV2 and TRBJ2-7, the complete variable domain is EPEVTQTPSHQVTQMGQEVILRCVPISNHLYFYWYRQILGQKVEFLVSFYNNEISEKSEIFDDQFSVERPDGSNFTLKIRSTKLEDSAMYFCASSVNSYEQYFGPGTRLTVT.

Here the CDR3 DNA reads TGTGCCAGCAGCCCAGGACTAGCGGGAGGGAATTACCAAGAGACCCAGTACTTC. Its protein product is CASSPGLAGGNYQETQYF. This chain joins TRBV11-3 and TRBJ2-5, with 15 bases lining up with TRBD2. Germline V CDR1 and CDR2: SGHNT, YENEEA. This CDR3 has 18 residues. Trimming cost V 5 bases and J 0 bases; bases outside gene matches: 7.

V usage is TRBV5-1 and J usage is TRBJ2-2, with 7 positions matching TRBD2. There are 14 residues in the CDR3. The trim removed 3 bases at V and 3 bases at J, leaving 2 bases unmatched. Germline assignment: CDR1 SGHRS and CDR2 YFSETQ. CDR3 DNA sequence: TGCGCCAGCAGCTGGACTAGTTACACCGGGGAGCTGTTTTTT. Translating gives CASSWTSYTGELFF.

The chain combines TRBV7-8 with TRBJ1-1; no reliable D call. The germline V gene has CDR1 SGHVS and CDR2 FQNEAQ. V lost 2 bases, J lost 1 base, and 8 bases lay in between. The CDR3 contains 14 residues. The CDR3 DNA follows: TGTGCCAGCAGCTTAACGGACGCGAACACTGAAGCTTTCTTT. Translation: CASSLTDANTEAFF.